This T cell receptor (beta chain) comes out of a study of OX40 agonist ivuxolimab in advanced cancers. About the study: Ivuxolimab was administered intravenously to patients at 0.01 to 10 mg/kg every 2 weeks. Findings and caveats of the study: Expanded clones were, on average, more numerous among CD8+ T cells than CD4+. Dose levels from 0.1 to 3.0 mg/kg saw CD4+ and CD8+ blood T cells expand clonally by week 6.

Produced via immunoSEQ multiplex PCR; TCRdb's table is partial and in-frame only. The sample carries about 99,000 clones, roughly 95% recorded once. As to this clone: The target antigen is unknown.

At baseline, cycle 4 day 1, and cycle 7 day 1, blood was sampled. V was cut by 2 bases and J by 9 bases, with 9 bases left in between. This CDR3 has 12 residues. Germline CDR1 reads SGDLS; CDR2 reads YYNGEE. Sequencing used CD4+ or CD8+ T cells sorted from blood, obtained in a trial of the OX40 agonist ivuxolimab. The source is an adult with an advanced solid tumor such as melanoma, head and neck, liver or kidney cancer. The genes are TRBV9 and TRBJ2-1, with TRBD2 as a possible D gene (6 bases). The CDR3 protein is CASSVGGAEQFF. The CDR3 coding sequence is TGTGCCAGCAGCGTGGGAGGAGCTGAGCAGTTCTTC.